A single sample gave rise to the 23 T cell receptor beta chains below, sequenced in a study of blood T cell repertoires in COVID-19 (dated by TCRdb to the early 2020s). The library was made by the immunoSEQ multiplex PCR assay. In its TCRdb copy, this immuneACCESS table keeps in-frame sequences only and misses some clones. Where compared with another copy, unresolved V genes explain less than half of these, and the others have no known cause. The sample table shows 200,000 to 300,000 clones, and 86% are seen once. In total, the top ten clones hold 1.5% to 2% of the sample. The specimen was peripheral blood. Source of these receptors: a man younger than 40 with active or convalescent COVID-19.

This clone was recorded a few times. The chain combines TRBV5-1 with TRBJ1-2; 8 bases line up with TRBD1. V was pared by 1 base and J by 2 bases, with 1 base of the junction left unmatched. The CDR3 is 14 residues long. Germline-derived CDR1 and CDR2 are SGHRS and YFSETQ. CDR3 sequence: CASSLTGGNYGYTF. In DNA form, the CDR3 reads TGCGCCAGCAGCTTGACAGGGGGGAACTATGGCTACACCTTC.

This clone is a singleton in its sample. The chain uses TRBV6-5 and TRBJ1-3; no reliable D call. Germline V CDR1 and CDR2: MNHEY, SVGAGI. This CDR3 spans 15 amino acids. With 4 bases removed from V and 0 bases from J, the gap between germline ends came to 10 bases. This chain's CDR3 is CASSSTRDSGNTIYF. The CDR3, as DNA: TGTGCCAGCAGTTCGACCCGGGACTCTGGAAACACCATATATTTT.

The gene calls are TRBV5-6 and TRBJ2-1; 7 nucleotides agree with TRBD2. The J segment lost 7 bases and the V segment lost 0 bases, leaving 16 bases of the junction unmatched. Germline CDR1 reads SGHDT; CDR2 reads YYEEEE. This CDR3 has 18 amino acids. The CDR3 DNA reads TGTGCCAGCAGCTTGGGCGCGTGGCGGGGGAGCACCCGGAATGAGCAGTTCTTC. Its translation: CASSLGAWRGSTRNEQFF.

J is TRBJ1-3 and V is TRBV6-6; D perhaps matches TRBD1 (6 bases). CDR3 length: 14 residues. The germline V gene encodes CDR1 MNHNY and CDR2 SVGAGI (reference sequence). V was clipped by 5 bases and J by 0 bases, with 8 bases between them. The DNA for the CDR3 is TGTGCCAGCAGTCAACAGGGCTCTGGAAACACCATATATTTT. It encodes CASSQQGSGNTIYF.

The chain links TRBV10-3 to TRBJ2-5, with a weak D call TRBD1 (6 bases). Germline V gene lookup returns CDR1 ENHRY and CDR2 SYGVKD. V lost 6 bases and J 4 bases, leaving 12 bases between the germline ends. The CDR3 contains 13 residues. In DNA form, the CDR3 reads TGTGCCATCAGGGGGGACATTCGAGAGACCCAGTACTTC. Its translation is CAIRGDIRETQYF.

A note on this clone: The same CDR3 is also encoded by other DNA sequences in this sample. The rearrangement links TRBV5-1 to TRBJ2-7; TRBD1 aligns across 8 bases. V shed 4 bases, J shed 1 base, and the junction held 4 bases outside the gene matches. Germline loops: CDR1 SGHRS, CDR2 YFSETQ. The CDR3 is made up of 14 amino acids. DNA for the CDR3: TGCGCCAGCAGCCCAGGGACAGGATCCTACGAGCAGTACTTC. Translating it yields CASSPGTGSYEQYF.

This rearrangement joins TRBV10-1 to TRBJ2-2, with TRBD2 as a possible D gene (5 bases). The length of the CDR3 is 14 residues. Trimming cost V 0 bases and J 5 bases, with 7 bases left between them. Germline lookup yields CDR1 WNHNN and CDR2 SYGVQD (reference sequence). The CDR3 loop is CASSESSGTGELFF. CDR3 DNA: TGCGCCAGCAGTGAGTCGTCGGGGACCGGGGAGCTGTTTTTT.

The J gene is TRBJ1-3, the V gene TRBV7-2; the D is unclear. The CDR3 totals 12 residues. CDR1 and CDR2 from the germline V gene are SGHTA and FQGNSA. V dropped 3 bases and J dropped 4 bases, with 4 bases sitting between them. In DNA, the CDR3 is TGTGCCAGCAGCTTCCGGGGAAACACCATATATTTT. Translating gives CASSFRGNTIYF. The full variable domain, rest sourced from reference TRBV7-2 and TRBJ1-3, is GAGVSQSPSNKVTEKGKDVELRCDPISGHTALYWYRQSLGQGLEFLIYFQGNSAPDKSGLPSDRFSAERTGGSVSTLTIQRTQQEDSAVYLCASSFRGNTIYFGEGSWLTVV.

V gene TRBV13 combines with J gene TRBJ1-1; D uncertain. CDR3 length: 17 amino acids. Germline values: CDR1 PRHDT, CDR2 FYEKMQ (reference sequence). Trimming removed 5 bases at V and 1 base at J, with 20 bases between. Here the CDR3 DNA reads TGTGCCAGCAGCGTACTTGATTCGTCCAGGAAGAACACTGAAGCTTTCTTT. Amino acids: CASSVLDSSRKNTEAFF.

Concerning this clone: Other DNA sequences in this sample translate to the same CDR3. The rearrangement uses TRBV19 and TRBJ1-6; D perhaps matches TRBD1 (5 bases). Trimming stripped 3 bases from V and 2 bases from J, with 8 bases between. CDR1 LNHDA and CDR2 SQIVND come from the germline V gene (reference sequence). CDR3 length equals 15 residues. DNA for the CDR3: TGTGCCAGTAGTATCGGGGGTACCTATAATTCACCCCTCCACTTT. Translating gives CASSIGGTYNSPLHF.

The chain links TRBV30 to TRBJ2-7, with TRBD1 as a possible D gene (5 bases). The V gene's germline CDR1 is GTSNPN and CDR2 SVGIG (reference sequence). The CDR3 spans 12 residues. The V and J ends lost 0 bases and 5 bases respectively, with 8 bases between them. The CDR3 DNA sequence: TGTGCCTGGAGTGTACAGGTACACGAGCAGTACTTC. This translates into CAWSVQVHEQYF.

The rearrangement links TRBV3-1 (or the pseudogene TRBV3-2) to TRBJ2-3, with D possibly being TRBD1 (8 bases). The CDR3 has 16 amino acids. V was pared by 4 bases and J by 8 bases, with 22 bases between. CDR1 is LGHDT and CDR2 is YNNKEL in the germline V gene (reference sequence). The CDR3 DNA is TGTGCCAGCAGCCCCTGGGACAGGACCGGCGGGGGTACGCAGTATTTT. Its protein product is CASSPWDRTGGGTQYF.

The genes are TRBV3-1 (or the pseudogene TRBV3-2) and TRBJ1-4, with D uncertain. Germline V lookup: CDR1 LGHDT, CDR2 YNNKEL (reference sequence). This CDR3 comprises 15 residues. V gave up 4 bases and J gave up 4 bases, with 13 bases separating them. For the CDR3, the DNA is TGTGCCAGCAGCCCGACGACACCGGATAATGAAAAACTGTTTTTT. Amino acids: CASSPTTPDNEKLFF.

The V gene is TRBV6-5, the J gene TRBJ1-2, with D unclear. The CDR3 is 13 residues long. V was cut by 6 bases and J by 3 bases, with 11 bases left in between. Per germline, CDR1 MNHEY and CDR2 SVGAGI. The CDR3 reads CASSVTGDYGYTF. In DNA form, the CDR3 reads TGTGCCAGCAGCGTAACCGGTGACTATGGCTACACCTTC.

The chain joins TRBV20-1 to TRBJ1-1; no clear D. The CDR3 spans 15 residues. Germline lookup yields CDR1 DFQATT and CDR2 SNEGSKA (reference sequence). Trimming removed 3 bases from V and 1 base from J, with 15 bases in between. The DNA for the CDR3 is TGCAGTGCTAGTCTCAGGATAGGAACGAACACTGAAGCTTTCTTT. Protein product: CSASLRIGTNTEAFF.

The V call is TRBV7-8, the J call TRBJ2-4; D is uncertain. The V end was cut by 3 bases, the J end by 0 bases, with 9 bases between. The CDR3 totals 15 residues. Germline assignment: CDR1 SGHVS and CDR2 FQNEAQ. CDR3 sequence reads: CASSFNSLAKNIQYF. CDR3 bases: TGTGCCAGCAGCTTCAACAGCCTAGCCAAAAACATTCAGTACTTC.

V is TRBV3-1 (or the pseudogene TRBV3-2) and J is TRBJ1-3; D remains ambiguous. Germline V lookup: CDR1 LGHDT, CDR2 YNNKEL (reference sequence). The CDR3 extends over 13 amino acids. V lost 5 bases and J 0 bases, leaving 5 bases between the germline ends. The CDR3 sequence is CASSLNSGNTIYF. Here the CDR3 DNA reads TGTGCCAGCAGCTTAAACTCTGGAAACACCATATATTTT.

V usage is TRBV4-3 and J usage is TRBJ1-1; TRBD1 agrees at 8 bases. The V and J ends lost 3 bases and 7 bases, in that order; junction bases with no gene match: 4. CDR3 length: 13 residues. In germline, CDR1 is LGHNA, CDR2 YSLEER. CDR3 loop: CASSHDRGREAFF. The CDR3 DNA is TGCGCCAGCAGCCATGACAGGGGTCGTGAAGCTTTCTTT.

The V and J genes are TRBV7-9 and TRBJ1-2; TRBD1 matches at 7 bases. CDR1 and CDR2 from the germline V gene are SEHNR and FQNEAQ (reference sequence). This CDR3 contains 14 residues. V lost 3 bases to trimming and J lost 7 bases; unmatched junction nucleotides: 8. The CDR3 loop reads CASSFSGGTAGYTF. The CDR3 DNA reads as TGTGCCAGCAGCTTTTCAGGGGGGACCGCTGGCTACACCTTC.

This chain joins TRBV5-4 and TRBJ2-3; 8 bases agree with TRBD1. In germline, CDR1 is SGHNT, CDR2 YYREEE (reference sequence). The ends lost 4 bases at V and 2 bases at J; junction bases unmatched: 3. The CDR3 contains 14 residues. The CDR3 DNA follows: TGTGCCAGCAGCCCAGGGGGCCTCACAGATACGCAGTATTTT. It encodes CASSPGGLTDTQYF.

The V call is TRBV5-6, the J call TRBJ2-1; TRBD2 matches at 7 bases. The junction had 3 bases not matched to a gene; V was cut back by 0 bases and J by 0 bases. The CDR3 contains 16 residues. The germline V gene has CDR1 SGHDT and CDR2 YYEEEE. CDR3: CASSLDTGGSYNEQFF. CDR3 sequence (DNA): TGTGCCAGCAGCTTGGATACGGGGGGCTCCTACAATGAGCAGTTCTTC.

The chain recombines TRBV11-1 with TRBJ1-1; no reliable D call. V gave up 4 bases and J gave up 9 bases, with 9 bases separating them. The CDR3 contains 11 residues. Germline CDR1 is SGHAT and CDR2 is FQDESV (reference sequence). The CDR3 region is CASSSEQKAFF. The CDR3 DNA reads as TGTGCCAGCAGCTCAGAACAAAAAGCTTTCTTT.

The chain has TRBV7-9 and TRBJ1-3; TRBD1 is a possible D gene (6 bases). Trimming left V 1 base short and J 0 bases short, with 13 bases between. The CDR3 has 17 residues. The germline V gene encodes CDR1 SEHNR and CDR2 FQNEAQ (reference sequence). In nucleotides, the CDR3 is TGTGCCAGCAGCTTAGAGGCCAGGGGAGACTCTGGAAACACCATATATTTT. As protein: CASSLEARGDSGNTIYF.